Shown below are 2 T cell receptor beta chains from a single sample sequenced in a study of blood T cell repertoires in COVID-19. Using immunoSEQ multiplex PCR, the repertoire was profiled, and TCRdb retains in-frame clones only, with some absent. Among tens of thousands of clones listed, about 90% were seen once. Input material: peripheral blood. These receptors came from a human donor with active COVID-19. The donor label of this sample is uncertain.

The rearrangement joins TRBV2 to TRBJ2-7; D might be TRBD1 (8 bases). V dropped 6 bases and J dropped 6 bases, with 15 bases sitting between them. The CDR3 totals 13 residues. Germline V gives CDR1 SNHLY, CDR2 FYNNEI. This chain's CDR3 is CASSETGGGEQYF. CDR3 nucleotide sequence: TGTGCCAGCAGCGAAACAGGGGGGGGCGAGCAGTACTTC.

V is TRBV19 and J is TRBJ1-4; 9 nucleotides agree with TRBD1. CDR3 length equals 17 residues. V dropped 6 bases and J dropped 7; count of bases not matched to a gene: 15. Germline-derived CDR1 and CDR2 are LNHDA and SQIVND (reference sequence). The CDR3: CASRGDREREFREKLFF. The CDR3 coding sequence is TGTGCCAGTAGAGGGGACAGGGAAAGAGAATTTCGTGAAAAACTGTTTTTT.